These T cell receptor beta chains were read from a single sample in a study of T-cell memory formation after mild COVID-19. TCRdb re-analysed the 5' RACE reads in MiXCR, keeping a single row per CDR3 protein. Among about 470,000 distinct CDR3 sequences listed, nearly 25% were seen once. The specimen was PBMCs or a T cell subset sorted from them (not recorded which). These receptors were collected from an adult woman who had mild COVID-19 (a few samples of this study predate the infection). Cell type and time point are not known. The CDR3 runs from the conserved cysteine through the conserved F or W. A D gene is named only where the DNA matches it firmly. Clone size is stated in some rows and not others, as once, few, many or a class when expanded.

>TRBD2|few|TRBJ2-5|TRBV12-3/TRBV12-4
TGTGCCAGCAGTCGACTAGCGGAAAGGGAGGAGACCCAGTACTTC
CASSRLAEREETQYF
>TRBD1|few|TRBJ2-1|TRBV10-2
TGCGCCAGCAGTAGACAGGGGCTGGAGCAGTTCTTC
CASSRQGLEQFF
>NA|NA|TRBJ2-2|TRBV29-1
TGCAGCGTTCGTAGGCCGGGGATGAACACCTGGGAGCTGTTTTTT
CSVRRPGMNTWELFF
>TRBD2|many|TRBJ2-1|TRBV6-5
TGTGCCAGCTTCGGGGGAGGGCCCCACAATGAGCAGTTCTTC
CASFGGGPHNEQFF
>TRBD2|NA|TRBJ2-1|TRBV12-3/TRBV12-4
TGTGCCAGCAGTCTCAGGCGGGGGGGATATTACAATGAGCAGTTCTTC
CASSLRRGGYYNEQFF
>TRBD1|many|TRBJ1-1|TRBV18
TGTGCCAGCTCACCAGGGACAGAGGCTTTCTTT
CASSPGTEAFF
>TRBD1|few|TRBJ2-7|TRBV14
TGTGCCAGCAGCCTCCAGAGACAGGGTGACGAGCAGTACTTC
CASSLQRQGDEQYF
>TRBD2|NA|TRBJ2-7|TRBV6-1
TGTGCCAGCAGGGGACTAGCAAATCGGCGCCGAGGGGAGAGCTCCTACGAGCAGTACTTC
CASRGLANRRRGESSYEQYF
>TRBD1|few|TRBJ2-5|TRBV6-6
TGTGCCAGCAGTTCGGACAGGGTAACTGGGACCCAGTACTTC
CASSSDRVTGTQYF
>NA|NA|TRBJ1-1|TRBV20-1
TGCAGTCACTCGCAAACAGGGTCGCCCACTGAAGCTTTCTTT
CSHSQTGSPTEAFF
>NA|many|TRBJ2-3|TRBV4-1
TGCGCCAGCAGCCAAGACCTTTTTAGCACAGATACGCAGTATTTT
CASSQDLFSTDTQYF
>NA|few|TRBJ2-2|TRBV7-9
TGTGCCAGCAGCGCTGACCGCGGGACAGTGACCGGGGAGCTGTTTTTT
CASSADRGTVTGELFF
>NA|NA|TRBJ2-3|TRBV4-2
TGTGCCAGCAGCCAAGATTTGGGCGGGTACACAGATACGCAGTATTTT
CASSQDLGGYTDTQYF
>NA|NA|TRBJ1-1|TRBV21-1
TGTGCCAGCAGCAAAAAGGGCCAGGGGAGAACTGAAGCTTTCTTT
CASSKKGQGRTEAFF
>TRBD1|few|TRBJ2-7|TRBV29-1
TGCAGCGTTAAGGGACAGGAATCCTACGAGCAGTACTTC
CSVKGQESYEQYF
>NA|NA|TRBJ1-1|TRBV2
TGTGCCAGCAGTGTGGAGGTAAACACTGAAGCTTTCTTT
CASSVEVNTEAFF
>TRBD2|NA|TRBJ2-3|TRBV12-3/TRBV12-4
TGTGCCAGCTCTTGGGGAGGAGCGGGGGGGCGGGATACGCAGTATTTT
CASSWGGAGGRDTQYF
>TRBD2|few|TRBJ2-1|TRBV7-2
TGTGCCAGCAGCTTAGGAACTAGCGTATTTGGCAATGAGCAGTTCTTC
CASSLGTSVFGNEQFF
>TRBD1|NA|TRBJ1-2|TRBV29-1
TGCAGCGTTGAAGACGGACAGGGGAGAACCCAAAGCACCTTC
CSVEDGQGRTQSTF
>NA|few|TRBJ2-1|TRBV4-2
TGTGCCAGCAGCCAAGGTGTATGGGAGCTCTCGGTGAATGAGCAGTTCTTC
CASSQGVWELSVNEQFF
>TRBD1|many|TRBJ1-1|TRBV29-1
TGCAGCGTTAACAGGGGATCCACTGAAGCTTTCTTT
CSVNRGSTEAFF
>NA|NA|TRBJ2-5|TRBV4-1
TGCGCCAGCAGCCTCGCCACCGTACAGGAGGGGCGCCAAGAGACCCAGTACTTC
CASSLATVQEGRQETQYF
>NA|once|TRBJ2-5|TRBV29-1
TGCAGCGTTGCCGAGGAGGGGCTCCAAGAGACCCAGTACTTC
CSVAEEGLQETQYF
>NA|NA|TRBJ1-5|TRBV30
TGTGCCTGGAGTTTGAGGGCAAATCAGCCCCAGCATTTT
CAWSLRANQPQHF
>TRBD1|few|TRBJ1-1|TRBV11-3
TGTGCCAGCAGCTTAGAGGGACAGGCGACGGGCACTGAAGCTTTCTTT
CASSLEGQATGTEAFF
>TRBD1|NA|TRBJ2-7|TRBV4-2
TGTGCCAGCAGCCAGAACAGGGGGCAGGGAGGACGGTCCTACGAGCAGTACTTC
CASSQNRGQGGRSYEQYF